These 3 T cell receptor beta chains share one sample of origin, sequenced in a study of cytomegalovirus exposure and HLA in healthy donors. Primers included in the PCR were 60 Vbeta and 13 Jbeta primers. Clones were read by immunoSEQ multiplex PCR, and TCRdb kept only the in-frame ones, dropping some. The table has about 150,000 clones, 75% to 85% seen once. Specimen: PBMCs. The origin of the receptors is a woman between 50 and 59 years old in good health and CMV-seropositive.

The rearrangement joins TRBV18 to TRBJ2-1; TRBD2 agrees at 11 bases. The germline V gene encodes CDR1 KGHSH and CDR2 LQKENI. This CDR3 spans 19 amino acids. The trim removed 3 bases at V and 5 bases at J, leaving 15 bases unmatched. The CDR3 loop is CASSPVIAGGYKTHNEQFF. The CDR3 DNA is TGTGCCAGCTCACCTGTGATAGCGGGGGGGTATAAAACACACAATGAGCAGTTCTTC.

This clone was counted a single time. The chain combines TRBV5-4 with TRBJ2-3, with a weak D call TRBD1 (5 bases). CDR1 and CDR2 from the germline V gene are SGHNT and YYREEE (reference sequence). The CDR3 totals 14 residues. The V and J ends lost 0 bases and 2 bases respectively, with 7 bases between them. The CDR3 here is CASSLGQHTDTQYF. As DNA, the CDR3 is TGTGCCAGCAGCTTGGGACAGCACACAGATACGCAGTATTTT. Full variable domain (remainder filled in from reference TRBV5-4 and TRBJ2-3): ETGVTQSPTHLIKTRGQQVTLRCSSQSGHNTVSWYQQALGQGPQFIFQYYREEENGRGNFPPRFSGLQFPNYSSELNVNALELDDSALYLCASSLGQHTDTQYFGPGTRLTVL.

This CDR3 reads CASSESHRGNYGYTF. The CDR3 DNA reads TGTGCCAGTAGTGAATCGCACAGGGGCAACTATGGCTACACCTTC. V usage is TRBV19 and J usage is TRBJ1-2; 7 bases line up with TRBD1. V trimming: 5 bases; J trimming: 2 bases; junction bases outside the gene matches: 8. Germline V gene lookup returns CDR1 LNHDA and CDR2 SQIVND (reference sequence). The CDR3 length is 15 residues.